This T cell receptor (beta chain) comes out of a study of response to subunit inactivated influenza vaccine. TCRdb ran MiXCR on the RT-PCR reads and lists one entry per CDR3 protein. In the table there are about 300,000 distinct CDR3 sequences, less than 25% of which are singletons. V gave up 3 bases and J gave up 8 bases, with 16 bases separating them. The germline V gene has CDR1 LGHNA and CDR2 YSLEER. This CDR3 has 15 amino acids. This clonotype has a handful of counts. Its target is not known. Study results and limitations: The authors proposed limited new T cell recruitment per seasonal influenza vaccination.

The clonotype originates from a man aged 45 to 75 who received an inactivated influenza vaccine. The chain combines TRBV4-3 with TRBJ1-4; D gene uncertain. This material consisted of PBMCs from blood, taken 21 months after vaccination. The CDR3 here is CASSQNWGLGEKLFF. Here the CDR3 DNA reads TGCGCCAGCAGCCAGAATTGGGGTCTCGGGGAAAAACTGTTTTTT.